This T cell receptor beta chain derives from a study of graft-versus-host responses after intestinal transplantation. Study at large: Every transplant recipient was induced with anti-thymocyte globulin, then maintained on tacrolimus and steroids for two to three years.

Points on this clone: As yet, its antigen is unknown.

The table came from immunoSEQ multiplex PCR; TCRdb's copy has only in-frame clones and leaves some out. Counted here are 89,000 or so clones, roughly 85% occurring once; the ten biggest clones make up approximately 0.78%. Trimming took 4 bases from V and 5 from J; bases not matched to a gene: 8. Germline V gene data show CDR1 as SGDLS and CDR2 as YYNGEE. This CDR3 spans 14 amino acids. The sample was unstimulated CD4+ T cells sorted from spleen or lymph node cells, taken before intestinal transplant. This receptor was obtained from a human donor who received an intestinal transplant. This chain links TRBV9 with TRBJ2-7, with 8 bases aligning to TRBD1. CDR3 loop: CASSSTGVGHEQYF. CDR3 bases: TGTGCCAGCAGCTCGACAGGGGTAGGCCACGAGCAGTACTTC.